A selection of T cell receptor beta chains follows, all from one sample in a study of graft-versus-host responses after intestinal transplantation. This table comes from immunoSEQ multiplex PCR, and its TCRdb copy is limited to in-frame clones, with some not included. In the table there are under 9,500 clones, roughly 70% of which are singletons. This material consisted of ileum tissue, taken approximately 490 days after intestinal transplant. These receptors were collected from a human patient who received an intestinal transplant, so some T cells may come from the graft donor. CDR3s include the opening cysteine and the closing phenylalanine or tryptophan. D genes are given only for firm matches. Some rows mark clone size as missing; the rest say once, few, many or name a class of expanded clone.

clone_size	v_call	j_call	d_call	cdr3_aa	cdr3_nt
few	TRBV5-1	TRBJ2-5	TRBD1	CASSPGQGRETQYF	TGCGCCAGCAGCCCTGGACAGGGGAGGGAGACCCAGTACTTC
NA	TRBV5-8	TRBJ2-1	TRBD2	CASSWDYPSYNEQFF	TGTGCCAGCAGTTGGGACTACCCCTCCTACAATGAGCAGTTCTTC
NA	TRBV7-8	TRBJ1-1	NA	CASSLALVGTGTEAFF	TGTGCCAGCAGCTTAGCGCTAGTGGGGACGGGGACTGAAGCTTTCTTT
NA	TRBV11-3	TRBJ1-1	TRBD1	CASSSGTGSGTEAFF	TGTGCCAGCAGCTCCGGGACAGGGTCGGGGACTGAAGCTTTCTTT
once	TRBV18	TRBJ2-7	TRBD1	CASSPPGGARGREQYF	TGTGCCAGCTCACCACCAGGGGGCGCGAGGGGGCGCGAGCAGTACTTC
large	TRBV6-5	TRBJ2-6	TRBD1	CASTGGSGANVLTF	TGTGCCAGCACAGGGGGCTCTGGGGCCAACGTCCTGACTTTC
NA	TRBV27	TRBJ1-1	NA	CASRRRADTEAFF	TGTGCCAGCAGGCGACGGGCGGACACTGAAGCTTTCTTT
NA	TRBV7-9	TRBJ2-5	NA	CASSLDRGETQYF	TGTGCCAGCAGCTTAGACAGAGGGGAGACCCAGTACTTC
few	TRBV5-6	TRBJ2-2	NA	CASRGPGSSNTGELFF	TGTGCCAGCAGGGGACCCGGCAGTTCGAACACCGGGGAGCTGTTTTTT
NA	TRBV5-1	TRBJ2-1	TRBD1	CASSPPGQESNEQFF	TGCGCCAGCAGCCCCCCGGGACAGGAAAGCAATGAGCAGTTCTTC
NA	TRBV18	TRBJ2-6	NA	CASSPPGAGANVLTF	TGTGCCAGCTCACCCCCGGGGGCTGGGGCCAACGTCCTGACTTTC
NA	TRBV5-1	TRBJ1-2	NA	CASNRHASAFGYTF	TGCGCCAGCAACCGACACGCTTCAGCCTTTGGCTACACCTTC
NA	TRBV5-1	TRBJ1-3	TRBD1	CASSSLQGASGNTIYF	TGCGCCAGCAGCTCGTTACAGGGGGCATCTGGAAACACCATATATTTT
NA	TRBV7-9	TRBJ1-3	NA	CASSLGQPNSGNTIYF	TGTGCCAGCAGCTTGGGGCAGCCAAACTCTGGAAACACCATATATTTT
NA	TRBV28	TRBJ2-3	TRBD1	CASSLPGQGTDTQYF	TGTGCCAGCAGTTTACCGGGACAGGGCACAGATACGCAGTATTTT
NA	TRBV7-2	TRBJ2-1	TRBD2	CASSSSGLAGNEQFF	TGTGCCAGCAGTTCTAGCGGGCTAGCGGGCAATGAGCAGTTCTTC
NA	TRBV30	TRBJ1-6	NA	CAWRFLGLQGALHF	TGTGCCTGGAGATTCTTAGGGCTCCAAGGGGCCCTCCACTTT
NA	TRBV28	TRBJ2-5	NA	CASSLGGAGLRETQYF	TGTGCCAGCAGTTTAGGGGGGGCAGGACTTCGAGAGACCCAGTACTTC
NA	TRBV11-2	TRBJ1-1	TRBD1	CASSLERGRITEAFF	TGTGCCAGCAGCTTAGAGAGGGGGCGAATCACTGAAGCTTTCTTT
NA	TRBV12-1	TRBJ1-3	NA	CASSFGTGNTIYF	NA
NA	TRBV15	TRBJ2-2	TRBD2	CATSRGLAGGPGELFF	TGTGCCACCAGCAGAGGACTAGCGGGAGGGCCCGGGGAGCTGTTTTTT
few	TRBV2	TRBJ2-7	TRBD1	CASRGQGSYEQYF	TGTGCCAGCAGGGGACAGGGATCCTACGAGCAGTACTTC
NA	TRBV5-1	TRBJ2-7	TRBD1	CASGRVTGGNEQYF	TGCGCCAGCGGGCGCGTGACAGGGGGCAACGAGCAGTACTTC
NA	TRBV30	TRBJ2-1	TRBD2	CAWFLAGGPENEQFF	TGTGCCTGGTTTCTAGCGGGAGGGCCAGAGAATGAGCAGTTCTTC
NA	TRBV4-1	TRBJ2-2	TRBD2	CASSQGLAGGYTGELFF	TGCGCCAGCAGCCAAGGACTAGCGGGGGGTTACACCGGGGAGCTGTTTTTT
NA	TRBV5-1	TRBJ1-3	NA	CASSFEGGSGNTIYF	TGCGCCAGCAGCTTCGAGGGGGGATCTGGAAACACCATATATTTT
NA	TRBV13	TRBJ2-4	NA	CASSYRTGTTQHSKNIQYF	TGTGCCAGCAGCTACCGGACAGGGACTACTCAACATTCCAAAAACATTCAGTACTTC
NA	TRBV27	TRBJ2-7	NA	CASSLRTLTSSEQYF	TGTGCCAGCAGTTTAAGGACCCTGACAAGTTCCGAGCAGTACTTC
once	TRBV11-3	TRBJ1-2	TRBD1	CASSLVATGNYGYTF	TGTGCCAGCAGCTTAGTTGCGACAGGGAACTATGGCTACACCTTC
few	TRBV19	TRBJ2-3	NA	CASSILGTDTQYF	TGTGCCAGTAGTATTTTAGGAACAGATACGCAGTATTTT